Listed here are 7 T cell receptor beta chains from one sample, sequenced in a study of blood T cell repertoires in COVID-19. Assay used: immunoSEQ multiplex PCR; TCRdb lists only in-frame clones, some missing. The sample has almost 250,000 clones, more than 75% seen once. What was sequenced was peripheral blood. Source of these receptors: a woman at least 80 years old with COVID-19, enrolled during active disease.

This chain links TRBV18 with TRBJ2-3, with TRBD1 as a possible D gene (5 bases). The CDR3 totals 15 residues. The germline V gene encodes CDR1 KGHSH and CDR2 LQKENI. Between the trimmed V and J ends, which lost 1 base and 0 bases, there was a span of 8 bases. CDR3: CASSPRQLSTDTQYF. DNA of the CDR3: TGTGCCAGCTCACCACGACAGCTGAGCACAGATACGCAGTATTTT.

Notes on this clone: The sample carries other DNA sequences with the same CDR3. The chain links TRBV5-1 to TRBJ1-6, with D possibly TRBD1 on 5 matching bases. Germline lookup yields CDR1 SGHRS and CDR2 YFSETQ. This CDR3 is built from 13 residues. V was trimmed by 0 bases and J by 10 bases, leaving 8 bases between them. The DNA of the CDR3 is TGCGCCAGCAGCTTGGCAGGGTACTCACCCCTCCACTTT. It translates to CASSLAGYSPLHF.

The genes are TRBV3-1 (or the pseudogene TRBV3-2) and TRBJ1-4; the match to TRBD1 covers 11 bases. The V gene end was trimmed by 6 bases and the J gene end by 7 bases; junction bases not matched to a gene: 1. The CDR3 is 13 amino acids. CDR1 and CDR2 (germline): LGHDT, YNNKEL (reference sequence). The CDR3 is CASSGTGGEKLFF. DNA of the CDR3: TGTGCCAGCAGTGGGACAGGGGGTGAAAAACTGTTTTTT.

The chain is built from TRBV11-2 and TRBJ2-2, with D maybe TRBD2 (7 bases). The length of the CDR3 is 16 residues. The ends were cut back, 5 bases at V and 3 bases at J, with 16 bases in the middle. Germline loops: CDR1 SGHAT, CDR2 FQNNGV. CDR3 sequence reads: CASSKGRGADTGELFF. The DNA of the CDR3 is TGTGCCAGCAGCAAGGGGAGGGGGGCCGACACCGGGGAGCTGTTTTTT.

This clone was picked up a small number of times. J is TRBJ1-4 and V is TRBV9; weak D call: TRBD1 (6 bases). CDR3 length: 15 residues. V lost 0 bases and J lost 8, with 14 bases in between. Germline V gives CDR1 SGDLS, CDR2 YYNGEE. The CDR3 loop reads CASSVAQGLGEKLFF. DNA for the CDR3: TGTGCCAGCAGCGTAGCCCAGGGGCTGGGGGAAAAACTGTTTTTT.

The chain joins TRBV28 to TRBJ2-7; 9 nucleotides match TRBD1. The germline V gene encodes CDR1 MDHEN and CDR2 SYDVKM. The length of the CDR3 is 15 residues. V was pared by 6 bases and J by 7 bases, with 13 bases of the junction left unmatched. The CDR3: CASRTPGTGTKEQYV. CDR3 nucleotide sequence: TGTGCCAGCAGAACCCCCGGGACAGGGACAAAAGAGCAGTACGTC.

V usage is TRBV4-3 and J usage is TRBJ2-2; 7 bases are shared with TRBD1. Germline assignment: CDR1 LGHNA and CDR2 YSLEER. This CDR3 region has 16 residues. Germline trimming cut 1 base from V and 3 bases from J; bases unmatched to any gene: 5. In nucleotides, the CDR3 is TGCGCCAGCAGCCAAGGGGGCAGGGGGTACACCGGGGAGCTGTTTTTT. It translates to CASSQGGRGYTGELFF.